The 21 T cell receptor beta chains listed next were all sequenced from one sample in a study of T cell responses to AZD1222 COVID-19 vaccine. Method: immunoSEQ multiplex PCR; TCRdb's copy keeps in-frame clones and lacks some. The data show about 150,000 clones, with about 94% seen just once and less than 4.5% held by the top ten. The source was peripheral blood, collected on day 0 of AZD1222 vaccination. The receptors originated from an adult in good health.

The chain recombines TRBV7-2 with TRBJ1-2; D is undetermined. CDR1 is SGHTA, CDR2 FQGNSA, per germline. The CDR3 length is 13 residues. V shed 5 bases and J shed 2 bases, with 9 bases lying between them. Here the CDR3 reads CASSLDGNYGYTF. CDR3 nucleotide sequence: TGTGCCAGCAGCCTTGACGGAAACTATGGCTACACCTTC. The full variable domain, completed using reference TRBV7-2 and TRBJ1-2, is GAGVSQSPSNKVTEKGKDVELRCDPISGHTALYWYRQSLGQGLEFLIYFQGNSAPDKSGLPSDRFSAERTGGSVSTLTIQRTQQEDSAVYLCASSLDGNYGYTFGSGTRLTVV.

The chain joins TRBV4-1 to TRBJ2-2; D is unclear. Germline V gene data show CDR1 as MGHRA and CDR2 as YSYEKL. The V and J ends lost 0 bases and 7 bases respectively, with 6 bases between them. The CDR3 spans 13 residues. CDR3 in DNA: TGCGCCAGCAGCCAAGAAGTAGTCGGGGAGCTGTTTTTT. This translates into CASSQEVVGELFF.

The chain is built from TRBV5-1 and TRBJ1-1; D is unclear. The CDR3 has 16 amino acids. The germline V and J ends were trimmed by 1 base and 1 base, with 14 bases remaining between them. Germline values: CDR1 SGHRS, CDR2 YFSETQ. This chain's CDR3 is CASSLRARQQNTEAFF. CDR3 coding DNA: TGCGCCAGCAGCTTGCGGGCTAGGCAGCAGAACACTGAAGCTTTCTTT. The full variable domain, rest sourced from reference TRBV5-1 and TRBJ1-1, is KAGVTQTPRYLIKTRGQQVTLSCSPISGHRSVSWYQQTPGQGLQFLFEYFSETQRNKGNFPGRFSGRQFSNSRSEMNVSTLELGDSALYLCASSLRARQQNTEAFFGQGTRLTVV.

This clone has a handful of counts. The chain combines TRBV19 with TRBJ2-2; perhaps TRBD1 as D (6 bases). V lost 5 bases to trimming and J lost 5 bases, with 15 bases between them. The CDR3 covers 15 residues. Per the germline V gene, CDR1 is LNHDA and CDR2 is SQIVND (reference sequence). This chain's CDR3 is CASSPSQGLTGELFF. Here the CDR3 DNA reads TGTGCCAGTAGTCCCTCACAGGGCCTTACCGGGGAGCTGTTTTTT. The variable domain in full, completed from reference TRBV19 and TRBJ2-2, reads DGGITQSPKYLFRKEGQNVTLSCEQNLNHDAMYWYRQDPGQGLRLIYYSQIVNDFQKGDIAEGYSVSREKKESFPLTVTSAQKNPTAFYLCASSPSQGLTGELFFGEGSRLTVL.

V is TRBV15 and J is TRBJ2-2; perhaps TRBD2 as D (6 bases). CDR1 LNHNV and CDR2 YYDKDF come from the germline V gene (reference sequence). V gave up 8 bases and J gave up 3 bases, with 10 bases separating them. This CDR3 has 13 residues. The CDR3 nucleotides read TGTGCCACCGGAATAGCGGACACCGGGGAGCTGTTTTTT. Amino acids: CATGIADTGELFF. The full variable domain, with the rest looked up from reference TRBV15 and TRBJ2-2, is DAMVIQNPRYQVTQFGKPVTLSCSQTLNHNVMYWYQQKSSQAPKLLFHYYDKDFNNEADTPDNFQSRRPNTSFCFLDIRSPGLGDTAMYLCATGIADTGELFFGEGSRLTVL.

The rearrangement joins TRBV5-1 to TRBJ2-1, with D perhaps given as TRBD1 or TRBD2 (5 bases each). Looked up from germline, CDR1 is SGHRS and CDR2 is YFSETQ. V lost 4 bases to trimming and J lost 3 bases, with 14 bases between them. The CDR3 has 15 amino acids. The CDR3 here is CASSPDRGDYNEQFF. The DNA of the CDR3 is TGCGCCAGCAGCCCAGACCGAGGGGACTACAATGAGCAGTTCTTC.

The chain carries TRBV18 and TRBJ2-7; D is perhaps TRBD1 (6 bases). This CDR3 is 17 amino acids long. V was pared by 0 bases and J by 2 bases, with 17 bases between. Germline assignment: CDR1 KGHSH and CDR2 LQKENI. CDR3 DNA: TGTGCCAGCTCACCACCCCGGACAACAGGGTTCGCCTACGAGCAGTACTTC. Translation: CASSPPRTTGFAYEQYF.

The rearrangement links TRBV7-3 to TRBJ2-1, with TRBD1 matching 9 bases. The germline V gene has CDR1 SGHTA and CDR2 FQGTGA. V lost 6 bases, J lost 7 bases, and 16 bases stayed unmatched. The CDR3 is 17 residues long. The CDR3 sequence: CASSQGGSGTGRNEQFF. The CDR3 DNA sequence: TGTGCCAGCAGTCAAGGAGGGTCGGGGACAGGGAGGAATGAGCAGTTCTTC.

The genes are TRBV4-1 and TRBJ2-7; 7 bases agree with TRBD2. This CDR3 comprises 13 residues. The ends lost 0 bases at V and 7 bases at J; junction bases unmatched: 3. Germline values: CDR1 MGHRA, CDR2 YSYEKL. DNA for the CDR3: TGCGCCAGCAGCCAAGAAGCGGGGAGTGAGCAGTACTTC. This codes for CASSQEAGSEQYF.

The rearrangement joins TRBV7-3 to TRBJ2-6; 9 nucleotides agree with TRBD1. Germline V gene data show CDR1 as SGHTA and CDR2 as FQGTGA. The junction had 6 bases not matched to a gene; V was cut back by 9 bases and J by 3 bases. The CDR3 has 15 amino acids. The CDR3 spells CASARDRVGANVLTF. DNA of the CDR3: TGTGCCAGTGCCCGGGACAGGGTTGGGGCCAACGTCCTGACTTTC.

CDR3 coding DNA: TGTGCCAGCAGCCGAGCCGGGACAGCTAACACCGGGGAGCTGTTTTTT. Encoded protein: CASSRAGTANTGELFF. The chain combines TRBV3-1 (or the pseudogene TRBV3-2) with TRBJ2-2; 7 nucleotides match TRBD1. The CDR3 contains 16 residues. Trimming took 4 bases from V and 2 from J; bases not matched to a gene: 7. Germline lookup yields CDR1 LGHDT and CDR2 YNNKEL (reference sequence).

This chain links TRBV11-3 with TRBJ2-7, with D perhaps being TRBD1 or TRBD2 (6 bases each). Germline V CDR1 and CDR2: SGHNT, YENEEA. CDR3 size: 14 residues. V was clipped by 5 bases and J by 6 bases, with 17 bases between them. This CDR3 reads CASSPPGANPEQYF. The CDR3, as DNA: TGTGCCAGCAGCCCACCGGGGGCCAACCCCGAGCAGTACTTC.

The table lists this clone with a count of one. V and J are TRBV7-2 and TRBJ2-1, with a possible D match to TRBD1 (5 bases). V was pared by 3 bases and J by 8 bases, with 17 bases between. The CDR3 is 15 residues long. Per germline, CDR1 SGHTA and CDR2 FQGNSA. The CDR3 DNA reads as TGTGCCAGCAGCTTCCGGCTCCCCCAGGGCGATGAGCAGTTCTTC. The encoded protein is CASSFRLPQGDEQFF. Using reference TRBV7-2 and TRBJ2-1 for the parts outside the CDR3, the full variable domain is GAGVSQSPSNKVTEKGKDVELRCDPISGHTALYWYRQSLGQGLEFLIYFQGNSAPDKSGLPSDRFSAERTGGSVSTLTIQRTQQEDSAVYLCASSFRLPQGDEQFFGPGTRLTVL.

The chain combines TRBV19 with TRBJ2-1, with D possibly TRBD2 on 5 matching bases. The CDR3 is made up of 15 amino acids. Germline CDR1 LNHDA, CDR2 SQIVND (reference sequence). V lost 4 bases and J lost 3, with 13 bases in between. As DNA, the CDR3 is TGTGCCAGTAGTACTTTCCAAGCGGTCTACAATGAGCAGTTCTTC. Protein: CASSTFQAVYNEQFF.

This clone was counted a single time. This chain links TRBV27 with TRBJ2-1; D might be TRBD1 (6 bases). From germline, CDR1 is MNHEY and CDR2 SMNVEV (reference sequence). With 4 bases removed from V and 6 bases from J, the gap between germline ends came to 13 bases. The CDR3 has 14 residues. As DNA, the CDR3 is TGTGCCAGCAGTTCCGAGGACAGCTTCAATGAGCAGTTCTTC. It translates to CASSSEDSFNEQFF.

V is TRBV11-2 and J is TRBJ1-5, with 7 bases aligning to TRBD1. V lost 7 bases to trimming and J lost 1 base; unmatched junction nucleotides: 7. From germline, CDR1 is SGHAT and CDR2 FQNNGV. This CDR3 comprises 15 residues. The CDR3 coding sequence is TGTGCCAGCAACCAGGGGGGGACAAGCAATCAGCCCCAGCATTTT. This translates into CASNQGGTSNQPQHF.

This chain links TRBV24-1 with TRBJ2-2, with 10 bases identical to TRBD1. This CDR3 region has 14 residues. Germline V lookup: CDR1 KGHDR, CDR2 SFDVKD. Losses at the gene ends were 9 bases for V and 4 bases for J; bases not matched to a gene: 4. The chain's CDR3 is CATSRTGGTGELFF. The CDR3 bases are TGTGCCACCTCACGGACAGGGGGCACCGGGGAGCTGTTTTTT.

V and J are TRBV7-7 and TRBJ2-1; possible D gene TRBD1, 6 bases. CDR1 is SSHAT, CDR2 FNYEAQ, per germline (reference sequence). Trimming removed 0 bases at V and 2 bases at J, with 11 bases between. CDR3 length equals 16 residues. DNA for the CDR3: TGTGCCAGCAGCTTAGCGGGCAGGGGACCCTACAATGAGCAGTTCTTC. It translates to CASSLAGRGPYNEQFF.

The V and J genes are TRBV7-2 and TRBJ1-2, with 7 bases lining up with TRBD1. V lost 5 bases and J lost 1; bases outside the gene matches: 7. Per germline, CDR1 SGHTA and CDR2 FQGNSA. The CDR3 is 15 residues long. CDR3 sequence: CASSQYRGLNYGYTF. As DNA, the CDR3 is TGTGCCAGCAGCCAATACAGGGGACTTAACTATGGCTACACCTTC.

On this clone: At one end the junction does not follow the germline gene, possibly because of a read error. This chain links TRBV3-1 (or the pseudogene TRBV3-2) with TRBJ2-1, with D possibly being TRBD1 or TRBD2 (6 bases each). Germline lookup yields CDR1 LGHDT and CDR2 YNNKEL (reference sequence). This CDR3 is built from 14 residues. CDR3 loop: CASSPWGAYNEQFF. The CDR3, as DNA: TGTGCCAGCAGCCCCTGGGGGGCCTATAATGAGCAGTTCTTC.

This rearrangement joins TRBV28 to TRBJ2-7; no clear D gene. Germline assignment: CDR1 MDHEN and CDR2 SYDVKM. CDR3 size: 15 residues. The V end lost 2 bases, the J end lost 2 bases, and 13 bases lay between the germline ends. CDR3 nucleotide sequence: TGTGCCAGCAGTTTAGGGTTTAGCCTTACCTACGAGCAGTACTTC. It codes for CASSLGFSLTYEQYF.